The rows below give T cell receptor beta chains drawn from one sample of a study of cytomegalovirus exposure and HLA in healthy donors. Profiling relied on immunoSEQ multiplex PCR, and the TCRdb table lists in-frame clones only, not all of them. Of about 120,000 clones listed, approximately 88% are singletons. Sequenced: PBMCs. The receptor source for this set is a woman younger than 30 in good health and CMV-seropositive. The CDR3 runs from the conserved cysteine through the conserved F or W. The order of the fields is clone size, D gene, J gene, V gene, CDR3 protein. A D gene is named only where the DNA matches it firmly. Clone size is stated in some rows and not others, as once, few, many or a class when expanded.

abundance: -
d_gene: -
j_gene: TRBJ1-2
v_gene: TRBV15
CDR3aa: CATSRGSGGYTF

abundance: -
d_gene: TRBD1
j_gene: TRBJ1-4
v_gene: TRBV30
CDR3aa: CAWREAGQTNEKLFF

abundance: -
d_gene: -
j_gene: TRBJ2-5
v_gene: TRBV4-1
CDR3aa: CASSQGAAGRETQYF

abundance: -
d_gene: -
j_gene: TRBJ1-2
v_gene: TRBV5-1
CDR3aa: CASSLWGLAGEGLIGYTF

abundance: once
d_gene: -
j_gene: TRBJ1-5
v_gene: TRBV4-1
CDR3aa: CASSQTYSPNQPQHF

abundance: few
d_gene: -
j_gene: TRBJ1-5
v_gene: TRBV7-9
CDR3aa: CASSPQDSNQPQHF

abundance: -
d_gene: -
j_gene: TRBJ2-1
v_gene: TRBV9
CDR3aa: CASSVGGEQFF

abundance: -
d_gene: -
j_gene: TRBJ2-7
v_gene: TRBV7-6
CDR3aa: CASSLWTAGAEQYF

abundance: -
d_gene: TRBD2
j_gene: TRBJ2-5
v_gene: TRBV7-7
CDR3aa: CASSLSSSGGETQYF

abundance: -
d_gene: TRBD2
j_gene: TRBJ2-5
v_gene: TRBV12-5
CDR3aa: CASSGGAAETQYF

abundance: -
d_gene: TRBD1
j_gene: TRBJ2-7
v_gene: TRBV9
CDR3aa: CASSVSGGSYEQYF

abundance: -
d_gene: TRBD1
j_gene: TRBJ1-3
v_gene: TRBV6-5
CDR3aa: CASSTGTASGNTIYF

abundance: -
d_gene: -
j_gene: TRBJ2-7
v_gene: TRBV11-2
CDR3aa: CASSLVPTIPAYEQYF

abundance: -
d_gene: TRBD2
j_gene: TRBJ2-2
v_gene: TRBV11-2
CDR3aa: CASSLGLAGGSTGELFF

abundance: -
d_gene: TRBD2
j_gene: TRBJ2-5
v_gene: TRBV9
CDR3aa: CASSVDGLAGGVETQYF

abundance: -
d_gene: -
j_gene: TRBJ1-2
v_gene: TRBV5-1
CDR3aa: CASSFGRLEGYTF

abundance: -
d_gene: TRBD1
j_gene: TRBJ2-5
v_gene: TRBV6-5
CDR3aa: CASSWTGGWQETQYF

abundance: few
d_gene: -
j_gene: TRBJ2-7
v_gene: TRBV6-6
CDR3aa: CASSYSSGSSYEQYF

abundance: few
d_gene: -
j_gene: TRBJ2-7
v_gene: TRBV7-9
CDR3aa: CASGSAYEQYF

abundance: -
d_gene: -
j_gene: TRBJ1-5
v_gene: TRBV28
CDR3aa: CASAMSNQPQHF

abundance: -
d_gene: -
j_gene: TRBJ1-1
v_gene: TRBV29-1
CDR3aa: CSVAVGGLIAEAFF

abundance: -
d_gene: TRBD1
j_gene: TRBJ2-1
v_gene: TRBV7-9
CDR3aa: CASRDSSYNEQFF

abundance: -
d_gene: TRBD2
j_gene: TRBJ2-5
v_gene: TRBV9
CDR3aa: CASSPKGTSIETQYF

abundance: -
d_gene: TRBD1
j_gene: TRBJ2-1
v_gene: TRBV9
CDR3aa: CASSADRGRQFF

abundance: few
d_gene: -
j_gene: TRBJ1-1
v_gene: TRBV2
CDR3aa: CASRSSNTEAFF

abundance: -
d_gene: -
j_gene: TRBJ1-1
v_gene: TRBV7-6
CDR3aa: CASSFRRGNTEAFF

abundance: -
d_gene: TRBD1
j_gene: TRBJ2-7
v_gene: TRBV5-1
CDR3aa: CASSWTGEGYEQYF